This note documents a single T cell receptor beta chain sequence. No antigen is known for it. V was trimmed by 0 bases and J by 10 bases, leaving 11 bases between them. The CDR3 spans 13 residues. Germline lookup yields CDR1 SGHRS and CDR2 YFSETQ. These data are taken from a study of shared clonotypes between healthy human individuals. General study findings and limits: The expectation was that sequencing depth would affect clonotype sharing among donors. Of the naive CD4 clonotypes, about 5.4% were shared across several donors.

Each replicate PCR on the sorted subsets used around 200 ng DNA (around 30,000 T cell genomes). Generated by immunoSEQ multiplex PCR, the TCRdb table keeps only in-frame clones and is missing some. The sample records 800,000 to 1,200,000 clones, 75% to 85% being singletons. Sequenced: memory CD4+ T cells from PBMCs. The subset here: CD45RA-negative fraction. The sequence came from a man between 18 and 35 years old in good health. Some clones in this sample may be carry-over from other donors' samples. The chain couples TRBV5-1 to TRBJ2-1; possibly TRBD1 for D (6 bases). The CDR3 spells CASSLESGDEQFF. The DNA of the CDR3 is TGCGCCAGCAGCTTGGAGTCAGGGGACGAGCAGTTCTTC.